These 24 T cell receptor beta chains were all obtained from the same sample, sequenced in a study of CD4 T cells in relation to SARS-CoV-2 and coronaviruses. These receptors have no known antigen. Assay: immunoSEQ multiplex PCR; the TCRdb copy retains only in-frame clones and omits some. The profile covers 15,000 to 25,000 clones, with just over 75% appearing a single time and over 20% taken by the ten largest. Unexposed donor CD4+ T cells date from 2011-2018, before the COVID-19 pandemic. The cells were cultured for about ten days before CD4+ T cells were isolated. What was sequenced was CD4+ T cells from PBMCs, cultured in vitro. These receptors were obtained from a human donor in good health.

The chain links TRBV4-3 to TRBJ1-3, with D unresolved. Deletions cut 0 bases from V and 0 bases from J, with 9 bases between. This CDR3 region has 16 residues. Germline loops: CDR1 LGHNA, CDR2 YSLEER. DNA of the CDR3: TGCGCCAGCAGCCAAGAACGATTCCTCTCTGGAAACACCATATATTTT. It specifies CASSQERFLSGNTIYF.

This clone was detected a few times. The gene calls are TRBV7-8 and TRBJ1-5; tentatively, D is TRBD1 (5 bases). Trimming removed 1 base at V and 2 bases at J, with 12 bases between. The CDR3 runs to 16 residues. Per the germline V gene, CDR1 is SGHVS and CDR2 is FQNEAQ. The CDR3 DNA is TGTGCCAGCAGCTTAGAGCAGGGTATCGGCAATCAGCCCCAGCATTTT. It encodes CASSLEQGIGNQPQHF. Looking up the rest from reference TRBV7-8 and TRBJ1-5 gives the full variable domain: GAGVSQSPRYKVAKRGQDVALRCDPISGHVSLFWYQQALGQGPEFLTYFQNEAQLDKSGLPSDRFFAERPEGSVSTLKIQRTQQEDSAVYLCASSLEQGIGNQPQHFGDGTRLSIL.

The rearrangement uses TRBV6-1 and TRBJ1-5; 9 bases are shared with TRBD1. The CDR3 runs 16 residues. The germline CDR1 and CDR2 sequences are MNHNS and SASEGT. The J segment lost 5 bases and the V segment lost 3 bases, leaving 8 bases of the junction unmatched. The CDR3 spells CASSDVGTGWDQPQHF. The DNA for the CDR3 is TGTGCCAGCAGTGACGTTGGGACAGGGTGGGATCAGCCCCAGCATTTT.

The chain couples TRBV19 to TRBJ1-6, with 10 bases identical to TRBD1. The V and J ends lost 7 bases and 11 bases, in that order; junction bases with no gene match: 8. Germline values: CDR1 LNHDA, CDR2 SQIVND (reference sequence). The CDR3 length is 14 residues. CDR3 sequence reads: CASTSGTGVTPLHF. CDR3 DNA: TGTGCCAGTACCTCGGGGACAGGGGTGACACCCCTCCACTTT.

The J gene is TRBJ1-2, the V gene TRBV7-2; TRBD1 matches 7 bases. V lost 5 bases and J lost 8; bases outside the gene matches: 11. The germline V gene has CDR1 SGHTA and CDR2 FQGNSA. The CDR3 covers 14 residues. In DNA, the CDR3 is TGTGCCAGCAGCCCAGACCGACAGGGTCAAGGCTACACCTTC. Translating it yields CASSPDRQGQGYTF.

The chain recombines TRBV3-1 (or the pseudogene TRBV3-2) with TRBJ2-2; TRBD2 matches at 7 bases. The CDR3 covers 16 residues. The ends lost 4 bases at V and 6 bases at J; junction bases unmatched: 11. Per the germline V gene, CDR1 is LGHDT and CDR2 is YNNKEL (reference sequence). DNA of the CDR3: TGTGCCAGCAGCCCCCGGGACTACTACCTCGCCGGGGAGCTGTTTTTT. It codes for CASSPRDYYLAGELFF.

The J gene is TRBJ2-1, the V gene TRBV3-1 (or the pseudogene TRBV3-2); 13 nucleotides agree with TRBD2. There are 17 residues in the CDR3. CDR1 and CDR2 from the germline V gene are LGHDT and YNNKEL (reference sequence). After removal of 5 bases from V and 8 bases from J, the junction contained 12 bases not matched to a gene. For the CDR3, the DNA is TGTGCCAGCAGCTTGACTCCGGGACTAGCGGGATCCCATGAGCAGTTCTTC. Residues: CASSLTPGLAGSHEQFF.

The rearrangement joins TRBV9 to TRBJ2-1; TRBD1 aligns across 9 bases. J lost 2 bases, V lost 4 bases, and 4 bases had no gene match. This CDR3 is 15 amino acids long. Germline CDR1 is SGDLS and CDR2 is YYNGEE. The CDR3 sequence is CASSSTGGPYNEQFF. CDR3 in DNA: TGTGCCAGCAGCTCTACAGGGGGCCCCTACAATGAGCAGTTCTTC.

CDR3 sequence reads: CASKGQVDRDTQYF. In DNA, the CDR3 is TGTGCCAGCAAGGGACAGGTCGACCGGGATACGCAGTATTTT. The chain is built from TRBV13 and TRBJ2-3, with TRBD1 matching 8 bases. The V gene end was trimmed by 7 bases and the J gene end by 6 bases; junction bases not matched to a gene: 9. Per germline, CDR1 PRHDT and CDR2 FYEKMQ (reference sequence). This CDR3 region has 14 residues.

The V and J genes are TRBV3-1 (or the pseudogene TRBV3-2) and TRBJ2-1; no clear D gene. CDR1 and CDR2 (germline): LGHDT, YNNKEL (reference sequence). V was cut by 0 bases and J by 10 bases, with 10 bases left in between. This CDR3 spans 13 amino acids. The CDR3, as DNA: TGTGCCAGCAGCCAAGAGCCACCCCTCGAGCAGTTCTTC. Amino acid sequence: CASSQEPPLEQFF.

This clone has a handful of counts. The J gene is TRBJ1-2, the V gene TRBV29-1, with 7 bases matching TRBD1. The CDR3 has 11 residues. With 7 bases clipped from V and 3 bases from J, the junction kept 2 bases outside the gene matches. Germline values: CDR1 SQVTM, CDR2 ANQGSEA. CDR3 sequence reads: CSGTGDYGYTF. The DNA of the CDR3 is TGCAGCGGCACAGGGGACTATGGCTACACCTTC.

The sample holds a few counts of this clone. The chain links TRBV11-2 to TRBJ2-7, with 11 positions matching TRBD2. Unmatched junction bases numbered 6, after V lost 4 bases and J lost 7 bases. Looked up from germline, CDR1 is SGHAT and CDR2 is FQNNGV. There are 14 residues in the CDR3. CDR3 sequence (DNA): TGTGCCAGCAGCTCCGGAGGGACTAGCGGAGAGCAGTACTTC. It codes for CASSSGGTSGEQYF.

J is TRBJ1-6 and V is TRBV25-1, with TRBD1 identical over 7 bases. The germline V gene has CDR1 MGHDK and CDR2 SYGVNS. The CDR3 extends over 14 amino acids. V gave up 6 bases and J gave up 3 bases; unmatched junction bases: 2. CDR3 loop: CASSRGDYNSPLHF. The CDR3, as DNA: TGTGCCAGCAGCAGGGGGGACTATAATTCACCCCTCCACTTT. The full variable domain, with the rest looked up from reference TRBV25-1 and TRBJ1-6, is EADIYQTPRYLVIGTGKKITLECSQTMGHDKMYWYQQDPGMELHLIHYSYGVNSTEKGDLSSESTVSRIRTEHFPLTLESARPSHTSQYLCASSRGDYNSPLHFGNGTRLTVT.

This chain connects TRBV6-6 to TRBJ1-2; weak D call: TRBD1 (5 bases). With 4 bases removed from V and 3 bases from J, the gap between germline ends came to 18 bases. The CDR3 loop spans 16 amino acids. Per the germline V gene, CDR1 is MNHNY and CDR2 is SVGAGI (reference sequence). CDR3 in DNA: TGTGCCAGCAGTTCCACCTTGGCGGGGGATCACTATGGCTACACCTTC. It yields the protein CASSSTLAGDHYGYTF.

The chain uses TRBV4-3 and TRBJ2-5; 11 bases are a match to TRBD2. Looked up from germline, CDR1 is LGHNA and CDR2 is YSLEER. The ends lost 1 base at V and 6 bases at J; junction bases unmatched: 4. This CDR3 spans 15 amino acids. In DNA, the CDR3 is TGCGCCAGCAGCCAAGGGGCTAGCGGGGGGAAGACCCAGTACTTC. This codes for CASSQGASGGKTQYF.

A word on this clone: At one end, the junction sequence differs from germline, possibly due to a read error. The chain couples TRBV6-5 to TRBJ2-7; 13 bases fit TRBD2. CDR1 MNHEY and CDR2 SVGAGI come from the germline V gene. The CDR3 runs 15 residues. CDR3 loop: CASIPTSGGSFEQYF. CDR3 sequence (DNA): TGTGCCAGCATCCCGACTAGCGGGGGGTCCTTCGAGCAGTACTTC.

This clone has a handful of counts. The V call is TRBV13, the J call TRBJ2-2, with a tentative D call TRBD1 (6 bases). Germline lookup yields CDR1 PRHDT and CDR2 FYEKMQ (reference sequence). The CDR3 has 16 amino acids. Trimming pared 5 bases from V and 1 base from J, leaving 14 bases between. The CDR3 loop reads CASSTGQGRNTGELFF. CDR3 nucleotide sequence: TGTGCCAGCAGCACCGGGCAGGGGAGGAACACCGGGGAGCTGTTTTTT.

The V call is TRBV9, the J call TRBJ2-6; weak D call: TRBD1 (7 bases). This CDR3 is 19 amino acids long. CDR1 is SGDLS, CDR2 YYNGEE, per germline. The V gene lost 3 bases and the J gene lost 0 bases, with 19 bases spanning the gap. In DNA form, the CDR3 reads TGTGCCAGCAGCGCGGGGACTCCGGGACAGAGCTCTGGGGCCAACGTCCTGACTTTC. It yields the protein CASSAGTPGQSSGANVLTF.

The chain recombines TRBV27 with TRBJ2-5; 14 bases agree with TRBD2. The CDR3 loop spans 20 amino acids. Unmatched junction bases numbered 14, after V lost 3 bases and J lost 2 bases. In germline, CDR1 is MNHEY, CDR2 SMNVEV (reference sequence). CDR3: CASSLGLAGASSLVQETQYF. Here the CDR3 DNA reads TGTGCCAGCAGTTTGGGACTAGCGGGGGCCTCTTCCTTAGTACAAGAGACCCAGTACTTC.

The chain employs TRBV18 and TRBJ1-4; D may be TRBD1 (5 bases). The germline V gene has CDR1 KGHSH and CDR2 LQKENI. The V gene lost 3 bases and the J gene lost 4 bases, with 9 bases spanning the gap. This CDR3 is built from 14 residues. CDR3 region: CASSPRGNNEKLFF. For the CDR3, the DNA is TGTGCCAGCTCACCGAGGGGAAATAATGAAAAACTGTTTTTT.

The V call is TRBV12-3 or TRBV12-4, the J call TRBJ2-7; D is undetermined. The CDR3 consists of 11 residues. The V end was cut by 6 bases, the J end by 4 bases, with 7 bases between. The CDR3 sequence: CASSKRYEQYF. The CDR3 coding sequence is TGTGCCAGCAGCAAACGATACGAGCAGTACTTC.

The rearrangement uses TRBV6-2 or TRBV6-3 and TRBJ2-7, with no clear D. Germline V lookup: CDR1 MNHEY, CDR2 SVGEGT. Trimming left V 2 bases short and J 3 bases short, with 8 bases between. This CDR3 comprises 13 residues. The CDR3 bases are TGTGCCAGCAGTTACGGGCCATACTACGAGCAGTACTTC. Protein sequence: CASSYGPYYEQYF.

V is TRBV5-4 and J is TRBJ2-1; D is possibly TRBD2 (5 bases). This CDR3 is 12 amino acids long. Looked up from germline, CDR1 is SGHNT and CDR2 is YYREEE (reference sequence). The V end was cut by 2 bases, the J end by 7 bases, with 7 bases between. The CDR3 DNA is TGTGCCAGCAGCTTCGGAGGAAATGAGCAGTTCTTC. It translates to CASSFGGNEQFF.

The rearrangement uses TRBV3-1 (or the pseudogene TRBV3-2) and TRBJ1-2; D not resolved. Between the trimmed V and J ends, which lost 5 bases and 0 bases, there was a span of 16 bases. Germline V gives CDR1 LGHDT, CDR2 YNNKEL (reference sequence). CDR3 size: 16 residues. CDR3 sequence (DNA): TGTGCCAGCAGCACCGCCAGGCGAACGGCTAACTATGGCTACACCTTC. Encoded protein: CASSTARRTANYGYTF.